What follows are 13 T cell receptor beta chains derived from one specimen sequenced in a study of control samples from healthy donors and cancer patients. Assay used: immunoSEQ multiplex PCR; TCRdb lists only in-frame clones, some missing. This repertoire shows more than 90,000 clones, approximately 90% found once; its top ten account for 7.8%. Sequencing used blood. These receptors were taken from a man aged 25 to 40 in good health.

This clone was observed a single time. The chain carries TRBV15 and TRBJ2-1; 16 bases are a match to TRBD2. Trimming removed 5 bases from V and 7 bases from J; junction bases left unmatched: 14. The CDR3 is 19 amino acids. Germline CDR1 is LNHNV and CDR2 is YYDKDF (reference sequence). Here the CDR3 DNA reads TGTGCCACCAGCCCCCGCGGGGGACTAGCGGGGGGGCCGGATAATGAGCAGTTCTTC. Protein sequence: CATSPRGGLAGGPDNEQFF.

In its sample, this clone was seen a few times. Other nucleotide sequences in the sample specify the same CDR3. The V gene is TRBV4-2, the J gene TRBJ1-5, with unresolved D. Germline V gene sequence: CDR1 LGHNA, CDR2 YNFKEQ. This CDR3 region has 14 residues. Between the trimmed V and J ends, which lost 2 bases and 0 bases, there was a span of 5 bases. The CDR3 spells CASSQKYSNQPQHF. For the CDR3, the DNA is TGTGCCAGCAGCCAAAAGTATAGCAATCAGCCCCAGCATTTT.

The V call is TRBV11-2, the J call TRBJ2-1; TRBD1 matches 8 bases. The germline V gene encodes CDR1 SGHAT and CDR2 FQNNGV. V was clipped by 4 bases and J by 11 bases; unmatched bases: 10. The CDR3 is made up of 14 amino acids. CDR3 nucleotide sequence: TGTGCCAGCAGCTCCTCCAGGGGGCGCTTGAAGCAGTTCTTC. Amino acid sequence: CASSSSRGRLKQFF.

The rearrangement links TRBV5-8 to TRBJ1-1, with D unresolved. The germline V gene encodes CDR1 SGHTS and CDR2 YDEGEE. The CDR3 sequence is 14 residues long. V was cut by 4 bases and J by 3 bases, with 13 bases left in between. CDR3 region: CASSLKRTDTEAFF. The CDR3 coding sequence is TGTGCCAGCAGCCTAAAAAGAACGGACACTGAAGCTTTCTTT.

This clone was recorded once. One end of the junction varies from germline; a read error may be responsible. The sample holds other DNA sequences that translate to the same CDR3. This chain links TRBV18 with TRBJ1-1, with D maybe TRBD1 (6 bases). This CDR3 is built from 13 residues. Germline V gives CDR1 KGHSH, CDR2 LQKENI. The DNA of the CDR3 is TGTGCCAGCTCGCCACAGGGGAACACTGAAGCTTTCTTT. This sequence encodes CASSPQGNTEAFF.

The CDR3 DNA is TGTGCCAGCAGCTGGAGCATTCAAGAGACCCAGTACTTC. Its protein is CASSWSIQETQYF. The chain uses TRBV5-5 and TRBJ2-5; D is ambiguous. Germline V CDR1 and CDR2: SGHKS, YYEKEE (reference sequence). The ends were cut back, 3 bases at V and 2 bases at J, with 8 bases in the middle. The CDR3 is 13 residues long.

In DNA, the CDR3 is TGTGCCAGCAACCCTAGCGGAACTTCCTACAATGAGCAGTTCTTC. Translating gives CASNPSGTSYNEQFF. The chain combines TRBV7-2 with TRBJ2-1, with 7 bases matching TRBD2. This CDR3 contains 15 residues. Trimming at V came to 7 bases and at J to 1 base, leaving 7 bases not matched to a gene. Germline assignment: CDR1 SGHTA and CDR2 FQGNSA.

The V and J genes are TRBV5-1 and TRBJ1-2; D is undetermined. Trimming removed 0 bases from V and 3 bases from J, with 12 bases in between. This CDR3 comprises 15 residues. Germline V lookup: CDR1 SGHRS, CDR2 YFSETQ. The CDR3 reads CASSLGWGAHYGYTF. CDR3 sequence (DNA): TGCGCCAGCAGCTTGGGGTGGGGAGCCCACTATGGCTACACCTTC.

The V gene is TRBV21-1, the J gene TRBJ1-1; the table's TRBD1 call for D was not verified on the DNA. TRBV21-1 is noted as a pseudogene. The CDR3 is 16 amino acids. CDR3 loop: CASPLASGHPNTEAFF. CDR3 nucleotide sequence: TGTGCCAGCCCCTTAGCCTCCGGACACCCGAACACTGAAGCTTTCTTT.

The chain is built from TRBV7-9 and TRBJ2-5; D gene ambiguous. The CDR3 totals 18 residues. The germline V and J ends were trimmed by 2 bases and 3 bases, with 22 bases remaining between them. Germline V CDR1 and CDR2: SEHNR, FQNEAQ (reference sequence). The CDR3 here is CASSLKMTGRYIEETQYF. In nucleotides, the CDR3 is TGTGCCAGCAGCTTAAAGATGACCGGGCGGTATATAGAAGAGACCCAGTACTTC.

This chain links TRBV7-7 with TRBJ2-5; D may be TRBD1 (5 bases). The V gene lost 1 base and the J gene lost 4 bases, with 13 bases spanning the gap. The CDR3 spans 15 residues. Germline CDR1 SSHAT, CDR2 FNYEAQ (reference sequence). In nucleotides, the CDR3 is TGTGCCAGCAGCTTAGGGACATCTGAAGGAGAGACCCAGTACTTC. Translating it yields CASSLGTSEGETQYF.

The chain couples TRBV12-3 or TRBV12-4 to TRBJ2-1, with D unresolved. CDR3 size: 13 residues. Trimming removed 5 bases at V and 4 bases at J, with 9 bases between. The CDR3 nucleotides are TGTGCCAGCAGTGAAATTACTTACAATGAGCAGTTCTTC. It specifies CASSEITYNEQFF.

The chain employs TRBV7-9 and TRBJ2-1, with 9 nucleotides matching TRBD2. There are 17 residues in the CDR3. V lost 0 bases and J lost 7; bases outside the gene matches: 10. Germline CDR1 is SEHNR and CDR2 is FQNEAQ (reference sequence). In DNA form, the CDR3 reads TGTGCCAGCAGCTTAGCGCCGGCGGGAGGGCCGACTAATGAGCAGTTCTTC. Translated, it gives CASSLAPAGGPTNEQFF.